This TCR beta chain was captured by sequencing in a study of blood T cell repertoires in COVID-19. This clone appeared a few times. The germline V gene encodes CDR1 SGHTA and CDR2 FQGTGA. This CDR3 has 13 amino acids. V lost 1 base and J lost 5, with 8 bases in between. Sequencing was performed with immunoSEQ multiplex PCR; in TCRdb, only in-frame clones are kept and a portion is missing. The profile shows approximately 300,000 clones, 88% of them singletons. The chain has TRBV7-3 and TRBJ1-1, with D unclear. This receptor was taken from a woman aged 50 to 65 with active or convalescent COVID-19. The source material was peripheral blood. The chain's CDR3 is CASSLMHETEAFF. The DNA for the CDR3 is TGTGCCAGCAGCTTAATGCATGAGACTGAAGCTTTCTTT. The whole variable domain, remainder taken from reference TRBV7-3 and TRBJ1-1, is GAGVSQTPSNKVTEKGKYVELRCDPISGHTALYWYRQSLGQGPEFLIYFQGTGAADDSGLPNDRFFAVRPEGSVSTLKIQRTERGDSAVYLCASSLMHETEAFFGQGTRLTVV.